Each of the 6 T cell receptor beta chains below was sequenced from the same sample in a study of shared clonotypes between healthy human individuals. Method: immunoSEQ multiplex PCR; TCRdb's copy keeps in-frame clones and lacks some. The data contain about 480,000 clones, around 74% of them singletons. The sample taken for sequencing was PBMCs. The receptors stem from a woman aged 40 to 50 in good health. Some clones in this sample may be carry-over from other donors' samples.

The chain has TRBV19 and TRBJ2-3; 10 bases map to TRBD2. With 6 bases clipped from V and 0 bases from J, the junction kept 9 bases outside the gene matches. This CDR3 comprises 17 residues. Germline CDR1 reads LNHDA; CDR2 reads SQIVND (reference sequence). The CDR3 is CASSHPGLAMSTDTQYF. In nucleotides, the CDR3 is TGTGCCAGTAGCCACCCGGGACTAGCGATGAGCACAGATACGCAGTATTTT.

The chain links TRBV10-2 to TRBJ2-4; D possibly corresponds to TRBD2 (5 bases). The germline CDR1 and CDR2 sequences are WSHSY and SAAADI. V was trimmed by 6 bases and J by 2 bases, leaving 11 bases between them. CDR3 length: 14 residues. CDR3 DNA: TGCGCCAGCAGAGGCACGGGGTCCAAAAACATTCAGTACTTC. Residues: CASRGTGSKNIQYF.

The CDR3 reads CASSFLDRDSNQPQHF. CDR3 nucleotides: TGTGCCAGTAGTTTCCTAGACAGGGATAGCAATCAGCCCCAGCATTTT. This rearrangement joins TRBV19 to TRBJ1-5; 7 nucleotides line up with TRBD1. Germline trimming cut 5 bases from V and 0 bases from J; bases unmatched to any gene: 7. Germline V gene lookup returns CDR1 LNHDA and CDR2 SQIVND (reference sequence). There are 16 residues in the CDR3.

This clone was recorded only once. The V gene is TRBV29-1, the J gene TRBJ2-2, with 9 bases aligning to TRBD1. Per the germline V gene, CDR1 is SQVTM and CDR2 is ANQGSEA. This CDR3 has 17 residues. After removal of 1 base from V and 4 bases from J, the junction contained 10 bases not matched to a gene. Here the CDR3 DNA reads TGCAGCGTTGAAGCTGTGCTACAGGGGGCACTCACCGGGGAGCTGTTTTTT. Protein: CSVEAVLQGALTGELFF.

The rearrangement uses TRBV2 and TRBJ2-7; a weak D match, TRBD2 (6 bases). Germline V gene data show CDR1 as SNHLY and CDR2 as FYNNEI. This CDR3 is 15 amino acids long. V was cut by 3 bases and J by 1 base, with 13 bases left in between. CDR3 nucleotides: TGTGCCAGCAGTGATTGGCGGGGTTGGTCCTACGAGCAGTACTTC. As protein: CASSDWRGWSYEQYF.

Worth noting for this clone: Other DNA sequences within the sample encode an identical CDR3. The chain employs TRBV15 and TRBJ2-3, with D possibly matching TRBD2 (5 bases). CDR1 and CDR2 from the germline V gene are LNHNV and YYDKDF (reference sequence). The V and J ends lost 1 base and 3 bases respectively, with 11 bases between them. The CDR3 loop spans 15 amino acids. The CDR3: CATSRGEGETDTQYF. CDR3 in DNA: TGTGCCACCAGCAGAGGTGAGGGAGAGACAGATACGCAGTATTTT. The whole variable domain, remainder taken from reference TRBV15 and TRBJ2-3, is DAMVIQNPRYQVTQFGKPVTLSCSQTLNHNVMYWYQQKSSQAPKLLFHYYDKDFNNEADTPDNFQSRRPNTSFCFLDIRSPGLGDTAMYLCATSRGEGETDTQYFGPGTRLTVL.